A selection of T cell receptor beta chains follows, all from one sample in a study of shared T cell receptors in the human thymus. Libraries were prepared by immunoSEQ multiplex PCR; TCRdb keeps only in-frame clonotypes and omits some of them. Found here are about 660,000 clones, more than 75% of them singletons; the top ten hold around 0.01%. The sample was also linked to a second study, of human thymus T cells.

The material sequenced was thymocytes. The receptors here all came from a boy under two years old with a congenital heart defect. CDR3s include the opening cysteine and the closing phenylalanine or tryptophan. Fields, in order: J gene, D gene, CDR3 length, V gene, clone size, CDR3 protein, CDR3 DNA. The D gene is left open where the match is weak. Clone size is shown for a subset of rows, as once, few, many or a class of expanded clone.

TRBJ2-7	TRBD2	19	TRBV7-6	NA	CASSFRAGTSGSSPYEQYF	TGTGCCAGCAGCTTCAGGGCCGGGACTAGCGGGAGTAGTCCCTACGAGCAGTACTTC
TRBJ2-5	TRBD2	15	TRBV10-2	few	CASRGLAGEQETQYF	TGCGCCAGCAGGGGACTAGCGGGTGAACAAGAGACCCAGTACTTC
TRBJ2-7	TRBD2	17	TRBV6-1	NA	CASSDGTSGGGLGEQYF	TGTGCCAGCAGTGACGGGACTAGCGGGGGGGGGCTGGGCGAGCAGTACTTC
TRBJ2-1	NA	16	TRBV7-3	NA	CASSQFNRRVNDEQFF	TGTGCCAGCAGCCAATTCAACCGCAGGGTAAACGATGAGCAGTTCTTC
TRBJ2-3	TRBD2	15	TRBV7-6	NA	CASKRWTSGRDTQYF	TGTGCCAGCAAAAGATGGACTAGCGGGAGAGATACGCAGTATTTT
TRBJ2-2	NA	13	TRBV27	once	CASSSSNTGELFF	TGTGCCAGCAGTTCCTCGAACACCGGGGAGCTGTTTTTT
TRBJ2-1	TRBD2	15	TRBV30	NA	CAWNAAGAMPWEQFF	TGTGCCTGGAACGCAGCGGGAGCTATGCCCTGGGAGCAGTTCTTC
TRBJ2-7	NA	13	TRBV7-8	NA	CASQRGSSYEQYF	TGTGCCAGCCAAAGGGGTAGCTCCTACGAGCAGTACTTC
TRBJ2-2	TRBD2	18	TRBV14	NA	CASSQSLLTSGLPGELFF	TGTGCCAGCAGCCAATCTCTGCTGACTAGCGGATTACCCGGGGAGCTGTTTTTT
TRBJ2-2	TRBD2	13	TRBV12-5	NA	CASGFAGAGELFF	TGTGCTAGTGGTTTTGCGGGAGCTGGGGAGCTGTTTTTT
TRBJ2-1	TRBD2	13	TRBV6-4	once	CASRRTSRGEQFF	TGTGCCAGCAGAAGGACTAGTCGGGGGGAGCAGTTCTTC
TRBJ2-7	TRBD2	16	TRBV7-8	few	CASSPQGSGSPYEQYF	TGTGCCAGCAGCCCCCAAGGGAGCGGGAGCCCCTACGAGCAGTACTTC
TRBJ2-1	TRBD1	15	TRBV6-6	NA	CASRRPGQGASEQFF	TGTGCCAGCAGAAGACCGGGACAGGGGGCAAGTGAGCAGTTCTTC
TRBJ1-2	TRBD1	13	TRBV9	NA	CASSRIGGLDCTF	TGTGCCAGCAGCCGTATAGGGGGCCTCGATTGCACCTTC
TRBJ2-1	TRBD2	15	TRBV28	NA	CASSLSSGRDNEQFF	TGTGCCAGCAGTTTATCTAGCGGGAGGGACAATGAGCAGTTCTTC
TRBJ1-4	NA	18	TRBV19	NA	CASRPYPSNRVRPEKLFF	TGTGCCAGTAGGCCATACCCCTCTAACAGGGTCCGACCCGAAAAACTGTTTTTT
TRBJ2-1	TRBD1	15	TRBV13	NA	CASSPWTGRYNEQFF	TGTGCCAGCAGCCCTTGGACAGGGAGGTACAATGAGCAGTTCTTC
TRBJ1-5	NA	15	TRBV10-2	NA	CASSEVYSFNQPQHF	TGCGCCAGCAGTGAGGTTTACAGTTTCAATCAGCCCCAGCATTTT
TRBJ1-1	NA	13	TRBV28	few	CASRDGRDTEAFF	TGTGCCAGCAGGGACGGGAGGGACACTGAAGCTTTCTTT
TRBJ1-2	NA	13	TRBV5-6	once	CASSHDRSYGYTF	TGTGCCAGCAGCCACGACAGGAGCTATGGCTACACCTTC
TRBJ2-7	TRBD2	16	TRBV4-3	NA	CASSQVGSGTSYEQYF	TGCGCCAGCAGCCAAGTCGGCAGCGGGACCTCCTACGAGCAGTACTTC
TRBJ2-1	TRBD2	17	TRBV5-8	NA	CASSLPGTRDPYNEQFF	TGTGCCAGCAGCTTGCCCGGGACTAGAGACCCTTACAATGAGCAGTTCTTC
TRBJ2-1	TRBD1	14	TRBV27	once	CASRPRTGRDEQFF	TGTGCCAGCAGGCCCCGGACAGGGCGGGATGAGCAGTTCTTC
TRBJ2-1	NA	14	TRBV7-6	once	CASSSRDSYNEQFF	TGTGCCAGCAGCTCGCGGGATTCCTACAATGAGCAGTTCTTC
TRBJ2-1	NA	15	TRBV9	NA	CASSVGVVSLNEQFF	TGTGCCAGCAGCGTAGGAGTTGTATCCCTAAATGAGCAGTTCTTC
TRBJ1-1	TRBD1	14	TRBV19	NA	CASRQGMRGSEAFF	TGTGCCAGTCGACAGGGGATGCGCGGCAGTGAAGCTTTCTTT
TRBJ2-3	TRBD1	15	TRBV19	few	CASSIVRGSTDTQYF	TGTGCCAGTAGTATAGTCAGGGGGTCGACAGATACGCAGTATTTT
TRBJ2-7	NA	15	TRBV15	NA	CATSRDRYSSYEQYF	TGTGCCACCAGCAGAGATCGTTACAGTTCCTACGAGCAGTACTTC
TRBJ1-3	NA	16	TRBV6-6	few	CASSQGREAGGNTIYF	TGTGCCAGCAGTCAAGGGAGGGAGGCAGGGGGAAACACCATATATTTT
TRBJ2-3	TRBD2	15	TRBV4-3	NA	CASSQRAGGPDTQYF	TGCGCCAGCAGCCAACGAGCGGGAGGGCCAGATACGCAGTATTTT
TRBJ2-1	TRBD2	17	TRBV7-9	NA	CASSLERAGGPVDEQFF	TGTGCCAGCAGCTTAGAGCGGGCGGGAGGGCCGGTGGATGAGCAGTTCTTC
TRBJ2-7	NA	16	TRBV11-2	NA	CASSPPRWRLPYEQYF	TGTGCCAGCAGCCCACCCAGGTGGAGGCTTCCCTACGAGCAGTACTTC
TRBJ2-5	TRBD2	13	TRBV5-1	NA	CASRTSGQETQYF	TGCGCCAGCAGGACTAGCGGCCAAGAGACCCAGTACTTC
TRBJ2-3	NA	13	TRBV2	NA	CASRESGTDTQYF	TGTGCCAGCAGAGAGAGCGGGACAGATACGCAGTATTTT
TRBJ2-7	TRBD1	14	TRBV14	NA	CASSSQGAFHEQYF	TGTGCCAGCAGCTCACAGGGGGCATTTCACGAGCAGTACTTC
TRBJ2-3	TRBD2	18	TRBV19	once	CASSTTSGPVEGTDTQYF	TGTGCCAGTAGTACGACTAGCGGGCCTGTCGAGGGCACAGATACGCAGTATTTT
TRBJ1-3	TRBD1	17	TRBV5-3	NA	CARSFQDRRVCGNTIYF	TGTGCCAGAAGCTTCCAGGACAGGCGGGTTTGTGGAAACACCATATATTTT
TRBJ2-7	TRBD1	11	TRBV20-1	NA	CSARTGVEQYF	TGCAGTGCGAGGACAGGGGTCGAGCAGTACTTC
TRBJ2-1	TRBD2	13	TRBV15	NA	CASRLAGANEQFF	TGTGCCAGTCGGCTAGCGGGGGCCAATGAGCAGTTCTTC
TRBJ2-2	TRBD2	17	TRBV4-3	NA	CASSILAGALNTGELFF	TGCGCCAGCAGCATTCTAGCGGGAGCTTTGAACACCGGGGAGCTGTTTTTT
TRBJ2-1	NA	14	TRBV5-1	NA	CASSLYSGGNEQFF	TGCGCCAGCAGCTTGTACAGTGGTGGAAATGAGCAGTTCTTC
TRBJ2-7	NA	12	TRBV5-1	NA	CASSPDYYEQYF	TGCGCCAGCAGCCCAGACTACTACGAGCAGTACTTC
TRBJ2-5	NA	12	TRBV5-8	NA	CATTLPSETQYF	TGTGCCACCACCTTGCCGAGTGAGACCCAGTACTTC
TRBJ2-2	TRBD2	16	TRBV5-6	NA	CASSLCLAGGSGELFF	TGTGCCAGCAGCTTGTGTCTAGCGGGAGGATCCGGGGAGCTGTTTTTT
TRBJ2-2	NA	16	TRBV5-6	once	CASSPAGRGGTGELFF	TGTGCCAGCAGCCCAGCCGGGAGAGGTGGCACCGGGGAGCTGTTTTTT
TRBJ1-2	TRBD1	19	TRBV7-6	NA	CASSLAYTHPGQGYYGYTF	TGTGCCAGCAGCTTAGCGTACACACATCCGGGACAGGGTTACTATGGCTACACCTTC
TRBJ2-7	NA	11	TRBV19	NA	CASRPRGEQYF	TGTGCCAGTAGGCCGCGGGGCGAGCAGTACTTC
TRBJ2-7	TRBD2	16	TRBV11-2	NA	CASSLAGGRPSYEQYF	TGTGCCAGCAGCTTAGCTGGCGGGAGGCCGTCCTACGAGCAGTACTTC
TRBJ2-4	NA	18	TRBV21-1	NA	CASSRSGLAGLAKNIQYF	TGTGCCAGCAGCAGATCGGGGTTAGCGGGACTAGCCAAAAACATTCAGTACTTC